Each of the 24 T cell receptor beta chains below was sequenced from the same sample in a study of T-cell reconstitution after alpha-beta-depleted transplantation in children. A library of TCRbeta sequences, prepared with unique molecular identifiers, was generated. One entry per CDR3 protein results from TCRdb running MiXCR on the PCR reads. The table lists about 250,000 distinct CDR3 sequences, 24% of them singletons, with more than 4.5% in the top ten. The sequenced sample was PBMCs, mostly from graft donor cells, obtained 360 days after TCRalphabeta/CD19-depleted stem cell transplant. The receptors were sampled from a female patient aged 2 to 10 who had a stem cell transplant for congenital amegakaryocytic thrombocytopenia, so the T cells may come from the graft donor.

This clonotype occurred a few times. The chain combines TRBV2 with TRBJ1-4, with D possibly TRBD1 on 5 matching bases. The CDR3 is made up of 15 amino acids. Germline assignment: CDR1 SNHLY and CDR2 FYNNEI. The V end was cut by 6 bases, the J end by 8 bases, with 19 bases between. The CDR3 region has the DNA TGTGCCAGCAGGCGAACACGGGGGGGTGTAGAAAAACTGTTTTTT. Translated, it gives CASRRTRGGVEKLFF.

This chain joins TRBV28 and TRBJ2-3, with D maybe TRBD1 (6 bases). This CDR3 is 17 amino acids long. V dropped 0 bases and J dropped 8 bases, with 21 bases sitting between them. Germline V gene data show CDR1 as MDHEN and CDR2 as SYDVKM. Here the CDR3 reads CASSLWGHGQSRGTQYF. CDR3 in DNA: TGTGCCAGCAGTTTATGGGGTCACGGACAGTCTAGGGGTACGCAGTATTTT.

This clonotype has more than one count but fewer than ten. CDR3 sequence: CASSLSSASYNEQFF. Written as DNA, the CDR3 is TGCGCCAGCAGCTTAAGTAGCGCCTCCTACAATGAGCAGTTCTTC. The V and J genes are TRBV5-1 and TRBJ2-1; tentative D call: TRBD2 (5 bases). CDR3 length: 15 amino acids. In germline, CDR1 is SGHRS, CDR2 YFSETQ. With 2 bases removed from V and 0 bases from J, the gap between germline ends came to 9 bases.

This clonotype was picked up a small number of times. The chain joins TRBV20-1 to TRBJ1-5; a possible D gene is TRBD1 (6 bases). In germline, CDR1 is DFQATT, CDR2 SNEGSKA (reference sequence). This CDR3 contains 13 residues. V dropped 4 bases and J dropped 0 bases, with 7 bases sitting between them. The CDR3 reads CSAKTGSNQPQHF. The CDR3 DNA is TGCAGTGCTAAGACAGGTAGCAATCAGCCCCAGCATTTT.

The chain employs TRBV12-3 or TRBV12-4 and TRBJ2-2, with 8 bases lining up with TRBD2. The CDR3 length is 16 residues. After removal of 10 bases from V and 7 bases from J, the junction contained 17 bases not matched to a gene. CDR3 sequence (DNA): TGTGCCACCAGGGGCCTAGCGGGCGAATCGGACGGGGAGCTGTTTTTT. Protein: CATRGLAGESDGELFF.

This clonotype showed up many times. This CDR3 is CASSPRWGVGDTQYF. CDR3 DNA: TGTGCCAGCAGTCCAAGGTGGGGTGTTGGAGATACGCAGTATTTT. This chain links TRBV12-3 or TRBV12-4 with TRBJ2-3; the D is unclear. The CDR3 sequence is 15 residues long. V lost 5 bases and J lost 5, with 17 bases in between.

The CDR3 sequence is CASSEMARGLYEQYF. Written as DNA, the CDR3 is TGTGCCAGCAGTGAAATGGCGCGGGGGCTCTACGAGCAGTACTTC. V is TRBV2 and J is TRBJ2-7; possibly TRBD2 for D (7 bases). V was trimmed by 2 bases and J by 3 bases, leaving 14 bases between them. The CDR3 is 15 residues long. Germline CDR1 SNHLY, CDR2 FYNNEI.

V and J are TRBV4-2 and TRBJ1-1, with D maybe TRBD1 (5 bases). This CDR3 is built from 13 residues. The ends were cut back, 5 bases at V and 7 bases at J, with 14 bases in the middle. CDR1 and CDR2 from the germline V gene are LGHNA and YNFKEQ. Here the CDR3 reads CASSAAPGLEAFF. The CDR3 bases are TGTGCCAGCAGCGCAGCCCCGGGGCTTGAAGCTTTCTTT.

A few counts support this clonotype. This chain links TRBV6-2 or TRBV6-3 with TRBJ2-7; the match to TRBD2 covers 9 bases. Germline CDR1 reads MNHEY; CDR2 reads SVGEGT. This CDR3 spans 13 amino acids. Trimming cost V 4 bases and J 4 bases; bases outside gene matches: 2. The CDR3 sequence is CASSSSGRYEQYF. DNA for the CDR3: TGTGCCAGCAGTTCCAGCGGGAGGTACGAGCAGTACTTC.

There are a few counts of this clonotype. The chain joins TRBV5-1 to TRBJ2-1; TRBD1 aligns across 8 bases. Germline CDR1 reads SGHRS; CDR2 reads YFSETQ. With 4 bases clipped from V and 5 bases from J, the junction kept 11 bases outside the gene matches. The CDR3 spans 16 residues. CDR3 sequence reads: CASSPERTGNHNEQFF. In DNA, the CDR3 is TGCGCCAGCAGCCCGGAACGGACAGGGAACCACAATGAGCAGTTCTTC.

This clonotype was observed a handful of times. Written as DNA, the CDR3 is TGCGCCAGCAGCTTGGGCTTCAAAAACATTCAGTACTTC. Its translation: CASSLGFKNIQYF. The chain employs TRBV5-1 and TRBJ2-4; D is unresolved. This CDR3 region has 13 residues. Germline assignment: CDR1 SGHRS and CDR2 YFSETQ. The germline V and J ends were trimmed by 0 bases and 3 bases, with 4 bases remaining between them.

This clonotype has ten or more counts. The chain joins TRBV12-3 or TRBV12-4 to TRBJ2-1; 7 nucleotides align to TRBD1. V dropped 4 bases and J dropped 0; count of bases not matched to a gene: 0. This CDR3 has 14 residues. In DNA, the CDR3 is TGTGCCAGCAGTTGGACAGGCTCCTACAATGAGCAGTTCTTC. Protein sequence: CASSWTGSYNEQFF.

The chain has TRBV20-1 and TRBJ2-1; 11 bases align to TRBD2. Germline trimming cut 6 bases from V and 7 bases from J; bases unmatched to any gene: 11. The CDR3 sequence is 15 residues long. CDR1 DFQATT and CDR2 SNEGSKA come from the germline V gene (reference sequence). The CDR3 DNA reads TGCAGTGCCTCGCTAGCGGGAGGTCAAGGGAATGAGCAGTTCTTC. Protein product: CSASLAGGQGNEQFF.

This clonotype was counted between two and nine times. The gene calls are TRBV5-1 and TRBJ2-1; 11 positions agree with TRBD2. J was trimmed by 9 bases and V by 0 bases; bases with no gene match: 2. CDR1 SGHRS and CDR2 YFSETQ come from the germline V gene. The CDR3 loop spans 14 amino acids. The CDR3 loop is CASSLVLAGVEQFF. The CDR3 DNA is TGCGCCAGCAGCTTGGTACTAGCGGGAGTTGAGCAGTTCTTC. Complete variable domain (other parts from reference TRBV5-1 and TRBJ2-1): KAGVTQTPRYLIKTRGQQVTLSCSPISGHRSVSWYQQTPGQGLQFLFEYFSETQRNKGNFPGRFSGRQFSNSRSEMNVSTLELGDSALYLCASSLVLAGVEQFFGPGTRLTVL.

This clonotype was seen a handful of times. The rearrangement uses TRBV20-1 and TRBJ1-2; the match to TRBD1 covers 9 bases. CDR1 DFQATT and CDR2 SNEGSKA come from the germline V gene (reference sequence). This CDR3 spans 13 amino acids. The CDR3 DNA reads TGCCAAACACAGGGGGCTTCCCTATATGGCTACACCTTC. This encodes CQTQGASLYGYTF.

This clonotype has more than one count but fewer than ten. The genes are TRBV4-1 and TRBJ2-7, with 7 bases matching TRBD1. The V and J ends lost 5 bases and 0 bases, in that order; junction bases with no gene match: 10. The CDR3 length is 16 residues. CDR1 is MGHRA and CDR2 is YSYEKL in the germline V gene. The CDR3 sequence is CASSYQGTVPSYEQYF. CDR3 DNA sequence: TGCGCCAGCAGCTATCAAGGGACAGTACCCTCCTACGAGCAGTACTTC.

The chain combines TRBV12-3 or TRBV12-4 with TRBJ2-2; D is possibly TRBD2 (5 bases). The V and J ends lost 7 bases and 0 bases respectively, with 15 bases between them. There are 16 residues in the CDR3. CDR3 protein: CASTPTQRTNTGELFF. In nucleotides, the CDR3 is TGTGCCAGCACCCCGACCCAGCGGACGAACACCGGGGAGCTGTTTTTT.

This rearrangement joins TRBV27 to TRBJ2-1; D possibly corresponds to TRBD2 (5 bases). Germline assignment: CDR1 MNHEY and CDR2 SMNVEV (reference sequence). The CDR3 has 14 amino acids. Deletions cut 5 bases from V and 3 bases from J, with 11 bases between. In DNA, the CDR3 is TGTGCCAGCAGTCCCGTGGGGAGCTACAATGAGCAGTTCTTC. Its translation: CASSPVGSYNEQFF.

In DNA form, the CDR3 reads TGTGCCAGCAGCCCCGGGACGGATTTGGCTGGAAACACCATATATTTT. Encoded protein: CASSPGTDLAGNTIYF. V gene TRBV2 combines with J gene TRBJ1-3, with D perhaps matching TRBD1 (5 bases). The V gene lost 6 bases and the J gene lost 2 bases, with 17 bases spanning the gap. The CDR3 spans 16 residues. Germline V CDR1 and CDR2: SNHLY, FYNNEI.

This chain links TRBV6-1 with TRBJ2-7, with D perhaps TRBD2 (5 bases). This CDR3 spans 13 amino acids. V lost 11 bases and J 0 bases, leaving 14 bases between the germline ends. Germline CDR1 MNHNS, CDR2 SASEGT. The CDR3 sequence: CALQTKSSYEQYF. The CDR3 nucleotides are TGTGCCTTACAGACTAAATCCTCCTACGAGCAGTACTTC.

The chain has TRBV29-1 and TRBJ2-5; 7 bases are shared with TRBD1. From germline, CDR1 is SQVTM and CDR2 ANQGSEA. The CDR3 is 13 residues long. V was pared by 6 bases and J by 2 bases, with 6 bases of the junction left unmatched. Here the CDR3 reads CSVQDRAQETQYF. In DNA form, the CDR3 reads TGCAGCGTCCAAGACAGGGCTCAAGAGACCCAGTACTTC.

The chain employs TRBV4-3 and TRBJ2-2; maybe TRBD2 (5 bases). The CDR3 contains 15 residues. Trimming took off 4 bases at V and 0 bases at J, with 9 bases between the two ends. CDR1 and CDR2 from the germline V gene are LGHNA and YSLEER. This CDR3 is CASSLDGANTGELFF. In nucleotides, the CDR3 is TGCGCCAGCAGCCTGGACGGGGCGAACACCGGGGAGCTGTTTTTT.

This clonotype was counted a few times. V gene TRBV24-1 combines with J gene TRBJ2-5; unclear D gene. The V end lost 7 bases, the J end lost 5 bases, and 19 bases lay between the germline ends. CDR1 is KGHDR and CDR2 is SFDVKD in the germline V gene. The CDR3 is 15 amino acids. CDR3 in amino acids: CATSPGSHAAETQYF. The CDR3 coding sequence is TGTGCCACCAGCCCAGGAAGTCATGCTGCGGAGACCCAGTACTTC.

This clonotype has at least ten counts. The V call is TRBV29-1, the J call TRBJ2-1; no reliable D call. The CDR3 extends over 12 amino acids. CDR1 is SQVTM and CDR2 is ANQGSEA in the germline V gene. V shed 0 bases and J shed 7 bases, with 7 bases lying between them. CDR3 sequence (DNA): TGCAGCGTTGAAGAAGACGGGAATGAGCAGTTCTTC. This codes for CSVEEDGNEQFF.